A single sample gave rise to the 24 T cell receptor beta chains below, sequenced in a study of early T cells in non-severe SARS-CoV-2 infection. Each CDR3 protein gets one entry after TCRdb re-called the 5' RACE reads with MiXCR. The sample has more than 65,000 distinct CDR3 sequences; roughly 13% are singletons. Sequencing was done on a sample of whole blood. All receptors derive from an adult who was a healthcare worker with PCR-confirmed SARS-CoV-2 infection or an uninfected control (not recorded which).

This clonotype was seen a few times. This chain uses TRBV3-1 with TRBJ2-7; D possibly corresponds to TRBD1 (6 bases). There are 13 residues in the CDR3. Germline CDR1 and CDR2: LGHDT and YNNKEL (reference sequence). Deletions cut 8 bases from V and 6 bases from J, with 17 bases between. In DNA, the CDR3 is TGTGCCAGCTCACATTTGGACAGCGGCGAGCAGTACTTC. It specifies CASSHLDSGEQYF.

This clonotype was observed many times. The rearrangement uses TRBV7-2 and TRBJ2-5; 9 positions match TRBD2. The ends lost 5 bases at V and 4 bases at J; junction bases unmatched: 11. This CDR3 is 16 amino acids long. The germline V gene has CDR1 SGHTA and CDR2 FQGNSA. Here the CDR3 reads CASSPGLAPHSETQYF. The CDR3 DNA reads as TGTGCCAGCAGCCCCGGACTAGCGCCCCATTCAGAGACCCAGTACTTC.

This clonotype was detected many times. This chain links TRBV7-2 with TRBJ2-5, with a weak D call TRBD2 (7 bases). Germline V gene lookup returns CDR1 SGHTA and CDR2 FQGNSA. V lost 8 bases and J 2 bases, leaving 15 bases between the germline ends. The CDR3 runs to 14 residues. The CDR3 loop reads CASRLAGAQETQYF. The CDR3 bases are TGTGCCAGCCGATTGGCGGGGGCGCAAGAGACCCAGTACTTC.

This clonotype was detected many times. The chain has TRBV30 and TRBJ2-7; possibly TRBD1 for D (5 bases). The CDR3 loop spans 16 amino acids. V was trimmed by 3 bases and J by 3 bases, leaving 21 bases between them. Germline-derived CDR1 and CDR2 are GTSNPN and SVGIG (reference sequence). The CDR3 protein is CAWRQGTKITHYEQYF. In DNA, the CDR3 is TGTGCCTGGAGGCAGGGTACTAAGATTACCCACTACGAGCAGTACTTC.

This clonotype appeared a few times. V and J are TRBV3-1 and TRBJ2-1, with D tentatively TRBD1 or TRBD2 (6 bases each). Trimming shortened V by 2 bases and J by 8 bases, and 13 bases separated the two germline ends. The germline V gene has CDR1 LGHDT and CDR2 YNNKEL (reference sequence). The CDR3 consists of 14 residues. This CDR3 reads CASSQREGGYEQFF. The DNA for the CDR3 is TGTGCCAGCAGCCAACGAGAAGGGGGGTATGAGCAGTTCTTC.

The chain employs TRBV28 and TRBJ2-2; D is undetermined. The CDR3 extends over 13 amino acids. V was trimmed by 10 bases and J by 6 bases, leaving 15 bases between them. Germline CDR1 is MDHEN and CDR2 is SYDVKM. The CDR3 loop reads CATEESNAGELFF. DNA for the CDR3: TGTGCCACTGAAGAGTCTAACGCCGGGGAGCTGTTTTTT.

This clonotype was seen repeatedly, ten times or more. The V call is TRBV7-9, the J call TRBJ2-5, with D tentatively TRBD1 (6 bases). CDR3 length equals 13 residues. CDR1 and CDR2 from the germline V gene are SEHNR and FQNEAQ (reference sequence). With 3 bases removed from V and 4 bases from J, the gap between germline ends came to 9 bases. The chain's CDR3 is CASSFPQGETQYF. DNA for the CDR3: TGTGCCAGCAGCTTCCCACAGGGAGAGACCCAGTACTTC.

The genes are TRBV7-2 and TRBJ1-4, with D possibly being TRBD1 (6 bases). Germline V CDR1 and CDR2: SGHTA, FQGNSA. The CDR3 is 15 amino acids. Trimming took off 5 bases at V and 5 bases at J, with 15 bases between the two ends. CDR3 nucleotides: TGTGCCAGCAGCCCAGACCCAACAGGGAATGAAAAACTGTTTTTT. It codes for CASSPDPTGNEKLFF.

This clonotype was found a few times. The CDR3: CASSSPSGIFYEQYF. Written as DNA, the CDR3 is TGTGCCAGCAGTTCCCCTAGCGGGATTTTCTACGAGCAGTACTTC. This chain connects TRBV12-3 or TRBV12-4 to TRBJ2-7, with 9 nucleotides matching TRBD2. The CDR3 extends over 15 amino acids. The V segment lost 4 bases and the J segment 3 bases; nucleotides outside the gene matches: 7.

The chain recombines TRBV20-1 with TRBJ2-4; D perhaps matches TRBD2 (5 bases). Germline CDR1 reads DFQATT; CDR2 reads SNEGSKA (reference sequence). V was pared by 0 bases and J by 7 bases, with 16 bases between. This CDR3 region has 15 residues. CDR3 residues: CSARDLTGPGNIQYF. CDR3 sequence (DNA): TGCAGTGCTAGAGATCTCACTGGGCCGGGGAACATTCAGTACTTC.

The table lists this clonotype with a few counts. The gene calls are TRBV7-9 and TRBJ1-5; D not certain. Germline CDR1 is SEHNR and CDR2 is FQNEAQ (reference sequence). CDR3 length: 11 residues. Trimming shortened V by 5 bases and J by 15 bases, and 14 bases separated the two germline ends. This CDR3 reads CASSLDSAPHF. DNA for the CDR3: TGTGCCAGCAGCCTAGACTCAGCCCCGCATTTT.

The chain is built from TRBV6-4 and TRBJ2-1; D perhaps matches TRBD2 (5 bases). The CDR3 has 15 amino acids. With 2 bases removed from V and 2 bases from J, the gap between germline ends came to 10 bases. Germline CDR1 reads MRHNA; CDR2 reads SNTAGT. CDR3 in amino acids: CASSDRAGAYNEQFF. CDR3 in DNA: TGTGCCAGCAGTGACAGGGCGGGCGCCTACAATGAGCAGTTCTTC.

J is TRBJ2-7 and V is TRBV6-5, with D maybe TRBD2 (5 bases). Trimming took off 6 bases at V and 1 base at J, with 16 bases between the two ends. Looked up from germline, CDR1 is MNHEY and CDR2 is SVGAGI. The CDR3 has 15 amino acids. The CDR3, as DNA: TGTGCCAGCAGCCCGCCGGGGATCAATTCCTACGAGCAGTACTTC. This gives the protein CASSPPGINSYEQYF.

This clonotype was detected many times. J is TRBJ1-2 and V is TRBV7-2, with D unresolved. The CDR3 loop spans 11 amino acids. The V and J ends lost 4 bases and 9 bases respectively, with 9 bases between them. Germline CDR1 is SGHTA and CDR2 is FQGNSA. This CDR3 reads CASSSGRSYTF. The CDR3 nucleotides read TGTGCCAGCAGCTCTGGGCGTAGCTACACCTTC.

V and J are TRBV6-6 and TRBJ1-1, with D unclear. Germline V CDR1 and CDR2: MNHNY, SVGAGI (reference sequence). The CDR3 has 13 residues. With 3 bases removed from V and 1 base from J, the gap between germline ends came to 6 bases. The CDR3 reads CASSYPENTEAFF. CDR3 nucleotide sequence: TGTGCCAGCAGTTATCCAGAGAACACTGAAGCTTTCTTT.

This clonotype was recorded a few times. The rearrangement joins TRBV3-1 to TRBJ1-1; D unresolved. In germline, CDR1 is LGHDT, CDR2 YNNKEL (reference sequence). V was pared by 8 bases and J by 1 base, with 8 bases between. This CDR3 contains 12 residues. The CDR3 coding sequence is TGTGCCAGCCGGGAGGGGAACACTGAAGCTTTCTTT. Its translation is CASREGNTEAFF.

The chain uses TRBV30 and TRBJ1-3; D unclear. With 2 bases removed from V and 9 bases from J, the gap between germline ends came to 11 bases. This CDR3 has 12 amino acids. CDR1 and CDR2 from the germline V gene are GTSNPN and SVGIG (reference sequence). The CDR3 region has the DNA TGTGCCTGGAGTTCCCTCACCCGCACCATATATTTT. Amino acids: CAWSSLTRTIYF.

This clonotype was seen more than once but under ten times. The chain is built from TRBV28 and TRBJ2-1; 10 nucleotides align to TRBD1. The V gene end was trimmed by 3 bases and the J gene end by 3 bases; junction bases not matched to a gene: 17. Per germline, CDR1 MDHEN and CDR2 SYDVKM. The CDR3 length is 20 residues. CDR3 in DNA: TGTGCCAGCAGTTTTATTGCTCGGGACAGGGGTCGTTCCCGCTACAATGAGCAGTTCTTC. This codes for CASSFIARDRGRSRYNEQFF.

This clonotype has a handful of counts. V usage is TRBV4-3 and J usage is TRBJ2-2; tentative D call: TRBD1 (5 bases). There are 16 residues in the CDR3. CDR1 is LGHNA, CDR2 YSLEER, per germline. V gave up 2 bases and J gave up 4 bases, with 14 bases separating them. The DNA of the CDR3 is TGCGCCAGCAGCCAATCAGGGCCTCGTCCCACCGGGGAGCTGTTTTTT. As protein: CASSQSGPRPTGELFF.

J is TRBJ2-3 and V is TRBV7-2; 8 nucleotides line up with TRBD1. Germline CDR1 is SGHTA and CDR2 is FQGNSA. The CDR3 has 15 amino acids. J gave up 3 bases and V 2 bases, and 4 bases lay outside the gene matches. CDR3 in DNA: TGTGCCAGCAGCTTACAGGGGGCGAGGACAGATACGCAGTATTTT. Residues: CASSLQGARTDTQYF.

This clonotype was counted between two and nine times. This chain connects TRBV15 to TRBJ2-1; 8 bases match TRBD2. The germline V gene has CDR1 LNHNV and CDR2 YYDKDF (reference sequence). The CDR3 has 16 residues. The trim removed 2 bases at V and 4 bases at J, leaving 7 bases unmatched. The CDR3 sequence is CATSRPGTSFYNEQFF. In DNA form, the CDR3 reads TGTGCCACCAGCAGACCCGGGACTAGTTTTTACAATGAGCAGTTCTTC.

The chain carries TRBV7-9 and TRBJ1-4, with 8 bases lining up with TRBD1. The J segment lost 4 bases and the V segment lost 5 bases, leaving 3 bases of the junction unmatched. Germline CDR1 and CDR2: SEHNR and FQNEAQ (reference sequence). The CDR3 contains 14 residues. DNA for the CDR3: TGTGCCAGCAGCCCAACAGGGGGTAATGAAAAACTGTTTTTT. Its protein is CASSPTGGNEKLFF.

At least ten counts were recorded for this clonotype. The gene calls are TRBV6-4 and TRBJ2-1; maybe TRBD2 (5 bases). CDR1 is MRHNA, CDR2 SNTAGT, per germline. This CDR3 has 15 residues. The V and J ends lost 6 bases and 0 bases respectively, with 12 bases between them. The CDR3 here is CASSASTGSYNEQFF. Written as DNA, the CDR3 is TGTGCCAGCAGCGCTAGCACGGGCTCCTACAATGAGCAGTTCTTC.

This clonotype was counted ten times or more. Mismatch with germline at one junction end may stem from a read error. This chain uses TRBV7-7 with TRBJ2-3; 7 positions agree with TRBD2. The CDR3 length is 14 residues. Germline V gene lookup returns CDR1 SSHAT and CDR2 FNYEAQ (reference sequence). Written as DNA, the CDR3 is TGTGCTAGCAGCAGCGGGATAAGCACAGATACGCAGTATTTT. Translation: CASSSGISTDTQYF.